This TCR beta chain originates from a study of patients and donors after allogeneic stem cell transplantation. The CDR3 has 16 residues. Using its own MiXCR run on the RT-PCR reads, TCRdb lists one record per CDR3 protein. The data hold some 160,000 distinct CDR3 sequences, with approximately 24% observed a single time. This TCR derives from a human donor who was either an allogeneic HSCT recipient or a stem cell or donor lymphocyte infusion donor (not recorded which). It is not recorded whose cells these are; they may come from a transplant donor. Sequenced sample: blood, either unsorted or a sorted T cell fraction (not recorded which). The chain carries TRBV21-1 and TRBJ1-1. TRBV21-1 counts as a pseudogene. The CDR3 region is CASSKVGDGGSTEAFF. The CDR3 bases are TGTGCCAGCAGCAAAGTTGGGGATGGAGGAAGCACTGAAGCTTTCTTT.